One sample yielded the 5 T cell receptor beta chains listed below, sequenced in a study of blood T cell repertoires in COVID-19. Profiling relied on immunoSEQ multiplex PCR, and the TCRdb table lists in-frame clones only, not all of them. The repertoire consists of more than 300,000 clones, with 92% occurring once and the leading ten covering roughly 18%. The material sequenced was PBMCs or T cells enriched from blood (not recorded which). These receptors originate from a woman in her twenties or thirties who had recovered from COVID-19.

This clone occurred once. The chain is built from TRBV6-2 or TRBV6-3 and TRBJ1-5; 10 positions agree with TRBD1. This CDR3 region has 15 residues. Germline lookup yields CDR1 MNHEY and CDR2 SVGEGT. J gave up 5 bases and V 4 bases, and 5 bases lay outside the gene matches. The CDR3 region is CASSSRGTGDQPQHF. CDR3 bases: TGTGCCAGCAGTTCCCGAGGGACAGGGGATCAGCCCCAGCATTTT.

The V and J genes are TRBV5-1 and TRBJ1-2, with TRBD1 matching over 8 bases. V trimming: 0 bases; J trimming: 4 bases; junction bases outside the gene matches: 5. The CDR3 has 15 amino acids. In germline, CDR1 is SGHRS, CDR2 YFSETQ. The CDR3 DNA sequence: TGCGCCAGCAGCTTGGGGACAGGGAGCGGCTATGGCTACACCTTC. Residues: CASSLGTGSGYGYTF.

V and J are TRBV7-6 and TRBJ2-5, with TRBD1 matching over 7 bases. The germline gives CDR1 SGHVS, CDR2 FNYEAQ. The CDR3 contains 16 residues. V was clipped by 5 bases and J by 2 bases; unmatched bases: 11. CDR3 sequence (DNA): TGTGCCAGCAGCCTCTGGACAGGCCGACTACAAGAGACCCAGTACTTC. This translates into CASSLWTGRLQETQYF.

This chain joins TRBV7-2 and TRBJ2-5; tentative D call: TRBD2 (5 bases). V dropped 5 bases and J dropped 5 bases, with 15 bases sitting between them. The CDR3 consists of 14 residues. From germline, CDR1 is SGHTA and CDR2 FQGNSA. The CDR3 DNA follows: TGTGCCAGCAGCGCGGGCTCCTTCCTGGAGACCCAGTACTTC. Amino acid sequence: CASSAGSFLETQYF.

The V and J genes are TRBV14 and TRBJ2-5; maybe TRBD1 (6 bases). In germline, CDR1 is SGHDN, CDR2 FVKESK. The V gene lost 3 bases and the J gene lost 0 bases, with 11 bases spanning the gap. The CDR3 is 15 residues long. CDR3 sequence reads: CASSQPQGYQETQYF. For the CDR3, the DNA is TGTGCCAGCAGCCAGCCCCAGGGGTACCAAGAGACCCAGTACTTC.